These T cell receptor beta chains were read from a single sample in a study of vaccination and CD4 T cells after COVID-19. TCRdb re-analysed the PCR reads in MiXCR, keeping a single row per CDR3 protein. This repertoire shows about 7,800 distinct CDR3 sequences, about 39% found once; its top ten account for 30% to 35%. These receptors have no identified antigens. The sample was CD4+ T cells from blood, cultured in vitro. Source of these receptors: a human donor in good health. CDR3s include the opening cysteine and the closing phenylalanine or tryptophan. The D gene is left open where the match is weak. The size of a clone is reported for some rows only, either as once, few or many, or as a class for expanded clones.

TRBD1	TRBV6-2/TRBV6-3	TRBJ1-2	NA	TGTGCCAGCAGTCAAAGGACAGGGGATGGCTACATCTTC	CASSQRTGDGYIF
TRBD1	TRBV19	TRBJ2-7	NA	TGTGCCAGTAGTATCACAGGGGGCGGGGAGCAGTACTTC	CASSITGGGEQYF
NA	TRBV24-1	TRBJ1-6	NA	TGTGCCACCAGTGACCCGACAGAGTATAATTCACCCCTCCACTTT	CATSDPTEYNSPLHF
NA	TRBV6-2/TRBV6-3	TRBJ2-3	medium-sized	TGTGCCAGCAGTTACTCGGAGAGGAATACGCAGTATTTT	CASSYSERNTQYF
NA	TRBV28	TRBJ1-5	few	TGTGCCAGCAGTTTAGGAGGAGTAAATCAGCCCCAGCATTTT	CASSLGGVNQPQHF
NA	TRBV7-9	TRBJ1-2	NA	TGTGCCAGCAGCTTAGCGCTAAGGCTTAACTATGGCTACACCTTC	CASSLALRLNYGYTF
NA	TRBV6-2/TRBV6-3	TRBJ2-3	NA	TGTGCCACAAAAACTATAGCGGCAGCCACAGATACGCAGTATTTT	CATKTIAAATDTQYF
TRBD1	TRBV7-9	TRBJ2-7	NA	TGTGCCAGCAGCTTTGGACAGGCCGGCGAGCAGTACTTC	CASSFGQAGEQYF
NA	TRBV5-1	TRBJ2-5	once	TGCGCCAGCAGCTTCCGGGACACTCGGGAGACCCAGTACTTC	CASSFRDTRETQYF
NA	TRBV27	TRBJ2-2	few	TGTGCCAGCAGTTACAGCGGATCGCAAACGAGGACCGGGGAGCTGTTTTTT	CASSYSGSQTRTGELFF
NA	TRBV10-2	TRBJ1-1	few	TGCGCCAGCAGTGACAGGGGGAACACTGAAGCTTTCTTT	CASSDRGNTEAFF
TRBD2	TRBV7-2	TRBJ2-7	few	TGTGCCAGCAGCTCTCTGACTAGCGGGAGGGACGAGCAGTACTTC	CASSSLTSGRDEQYF
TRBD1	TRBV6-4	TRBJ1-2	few	TGTGCCAGCAGTGCCTCACAGGGGGCCGATGGCTACACCTTC	CASSASQGADGYTF
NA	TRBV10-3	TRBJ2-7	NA	TGTGCCATCAGTGGGGGGATGGCCTACGAGCAGTACTTC	CAISGGMAYEQYF
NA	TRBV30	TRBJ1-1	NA	TGTGCCTGGAGTTCCACCTCGCGCACTGAAGCTTTCTTT	CAWSSTSRTEAFF